The 24 T cell receptor beta chains in this list originate from one sample, sequenced in a study of CD8+ T cells in alopecia areata. This sample's treatment: oral pan-JAK inhibitor, 5-10 mg twice daily. Reverse transcribed after extraction, RNA yielded cDNA as the sequencing template. TCRdb keeps only in-frame clones here, not all; method: immunoSEQ multiplex PCR. The data show about 90,000 clones, roughly 40% seen once. This sample comprised CD8+ T cells sorted from blood, obtained at week 24, from a patient treated with tofacitinib. These receptors were taken from a human donor with alopecia areata.

V is TRBV25-1 and J is TRBJ2-5; D gene ambiguous. V was trimmed by 5 bases and J by 2 bases, leaving 6 bases between them. Germline CDR1 reads MGHDK; CDR2 reads SYGVNS. This CDR3 is built from 12 residues. CDR3 sequence reads: CASSFSQETQYF. CDR3 nucleotide sequence: TGTGCCAGCAGTTTTTCTCAAGAGACCCAGTACTTC.

The rearrangement uses TRBV10-3 and TRBJ1-3; a weak D match, TRBD1 (5 bases). Germline V CDR1 and CDR2: ENHRY, SYGVKD. V lost 3 bases to trimming and J lost 3 bases, with 9 bases between them. The CDR3 runs 14 residues. CDR3 amino acids: CAISEPGFGNTIYF. The CDR3, as DNA: TGTGCCATCAGTGAACCAGGGTTTGGAAACACCATATATTTT.

The rearrangement uses TRBV5-1 and TRBJ2-7; TRBD2 matches 7 bases. Germline CDR1 reads SGHRS; CDR2 reads YFSETQ. The CDR3 sequence is 14 residues long. The V gene end was trimmed by 0 bases and the J gene end by 2 bases; junction bases not matched to a gene: 2. The CDR3 sequence: CASSLGEGPYEQYF. The CDR3 bases are TGCGCCAGCAGCTTGGGGGAGGGACCCTACGAGCAGTACTTC.

The rearrangement links TRBV7-3 to TRBJ2-7, with 7 bases fitting TRBD2. The germline V gene encodes CDR1 SGHTA and CDR2 FQGTGA. Trimming removed 4 bases from V and 5 bases from J; junction bases left unmatched: 14. This CDR3 is built from 16 residues. The DNA of the CDR3 is TGTGCCAGCAGCTCAAGGAAGATCGGGACTAATGACGAGCAGTACTTC. Amino acids: CASSSRKIGTNDEQYF.

This clone was observed a few times. The chain employs TRBV9 and TRBJ2-7; D is perhaps TRBD1 (5 bases). Germline V lookup: CDR1 SGDLS, CDR2 YYNGEE. Trimming took 3 bases from V and 2 from J, leaving 12 bases between them. This CDR3 is built from 14 residues. DNA for the CDR3: TGTGCCAGCAGCGAGGGGCAAGGTACCTACGAGCAGTACTTC. Translating it yields CASSEGQGTYEQYF.

The rearrangement links TRBV9 to TRBJ1-4; 7 positions agree with TRBD1. The CDR3 runs 15 residues. Germline lookup yields CDR1 SGDLS and CDR2 YYNGEE. DNA of the CDR3: TGTCCCAAAAGCGGCAAGGGGGCGACTAATGAAAAACTGTTTTTT. The encoded protein is CPKSGKGATNEKLFF.

This clone has just one count. The chain combines TRBV27 with TRBJ2-1; 9 bases align to TRBD2. CDR1 is MNHEY and CDR2 is SMNVEV in the germline V gene (reference sequence). With 8 bases clipped from V and 5 bases from J, the junction kept 10 bases outside the gene matches. The CDR3 runs to 15 residues. The CDR3 here is CASRPSSGTNNEQFF. The CDR3 region has the DNA TGTGCCAGCCGTCCCTCTAGCGGGACGAACAATGAGCAGTTCTTC.

This clone was found a few times. The chain employs TRBV5-6 and TRBJ2-1; D unclear. Germline CDR1 is SGHDT and CDR2 is YYEEEE. The CDR3 has 14 residues. V lost 7 bases and J lost 0, with 11 bases in between. The CDR3 DNA is TGTGCCAGCGCTGCGACGGACTCCTACAATGAGCAGTTCTTC. Translating gives CASAATDSYNEQFF.

This chain joins TRBV6-4 and TRBJ2-1; 12 bases match TRBD2. The V and J ends lost 0 bases and 6 bases, in that order; junction bases with no gene match: 0. The V gene's germline CDR1 is MRHNA and CDR2 SNTAGT. This CDR3 has 15 amino acids. The CDR3 DNA reads as TGTGCCAGCAGTGACTCGACTAGCGGGAGCAATGAGCAGTTCTTC. Translation gives CASSDSTSGSNEQFF.

This clone turned up a few times. The chain links TRBV10-2 to TRBJ2-7; 7 nucleotides agree with TRBD1. CDR1 is WSHSY, CDR2 SAAADI, per germline. The CDR3 is made up of 14 amino acids. The J segment lost 6 bases and the V segment lost 2 bases, leaving 7 bases of the junction unmatched. The CDR3 is CASSEPSTGTEQYF. The CDR3 nucleotides read TGCGCCAGCAGTGAGCCCTCGACAGGGACCGAGCAGTACTTC.

This chain connects TRBV4-1 to TRBJ2-5, with TRBD1 matching 7 bases. V trimming: 6 bases; J trimming: 2 bases; junction bases outside the gene matches: 6. Germline V gene lookup returns CDR1 MGHRA and CDR2 YSYEKL. CDR3 size: 14 residues. CDR3 region: CASRRLGQQETQYF. CDR3 nucleotides: TGCGCCAGCAGACGATTGGGACAGCAAGAGACCCAGTACTTC.

The chain links TRBV10-3 to TRBJ2-3; D possibly corresponds to TRBD1 (5 bases). Trimming removed 6 bases from V and 2 bases from J, with 12 bases in between. The CDR3 is made up of 14 amino acids. The germline CDR1 and CDR2 sequences are ENHRY and SYGVKD. The CDR3 reads CAIRGSGNTDTQYF. Written as DNA, the CDR3 is TGTGCCATCAGAGGGTCAGGGAACACAGATACGCAGTATTTT.

V and J are TRBV28 and TRBJ2-7; D remains unclear. This CDR3 comprises 11 residues. V lost 7 bases, J lost 4 bases, and 8 bases lay in between. Germline V lookup: CDR1 MDHEN, CDR2 SYDVKM. The CDR3 here is CASNQGYEQYF. The CDR3 DNA reads as TGTGCCAGCAACCAAGGGTACGAGCAGTACTTC.

This rearrangement joins TRBV9 to TRBJ2-5; the D gene is possibly TRBD1 (5 bases). Germline CDR1 SGDLS, CDR2 YYNGEE. The length of the CDR3 is 15 residues. V was shortened by 2 bases and J by 6 bases, with 17 bases between the two germline ends. The DNA of the CDR3 is TGTGCCAGCAGCGTCGGCAGGGATGTCCGGAAGACCCAGTACTTC. Translation gives CASSVGRDVRKTQYF.

This clone has only a few counts. This sequence joins TRBV25-1 and TRBJ2-1; D may be TRBD1 (6 bases). CDR1 and CDR2 from the germline V gene are MGHDK and SYGVNS. The CDR3 runs to 13 residues. Deletions cut 5 bases from V and 3 bases from J, with 8 bases between. CDR3 sequence: CASSSGVYNEQFF. The DNA for the CDR3 is TGTGCCAGCAGTTCAGGGGTCTACAATGAGCAGTTCTTC.

A few counts support this clone. Compared with germline, one end of the junction differs, possibly owing to a read error. This specimen includes other DNA sequences encoding the same CDR3. CDR3 DNA sequence: TGCGCCAGCAGCCAAGAGCGGGAGTGGAACACCGGGGAGCTGTTTTTT. This gives the protein CASSQEREWNTGELFF. The chain carries TRBV11-2 and TRBJ2-2; TRBD2 matches 8 bases. This CDR3 comprises 16 residues. Germline V gives CDR1 SGHAT, CDR2 FQNNGV.

Comment on this clone: Germline is not matched at one junction end, which may reflect a read error. The J gene is TRBJ2-1, the V gene TRBV29-1; no clear D gene. This CDR3 is built from 12 residues. CDR1 and CDR2 (germline): SQVTM, ANQGSEA. The chain's CDR3 is CSVEGDNNEQFF. In nucleotides, the CDR3 is TGCAGCGTCGAAGGCGACAACAATGAGCAGTTCTTC.

This clone appeared a few times. This specimen includes other DNA sequences encoding the same CDR3. The gene calls are TRBV9 and TRBJ2-7; 10 bases are a match to TRBD1. The CDR3 has 15 amino acids. Unmatched junction bases numbered 8, after V lost 3 bases and J lost 5 bases. Germline-derived CDR1 and CDR2 are SGDLS and YYNGEE. The CDR3 DNA follows: TGTGCCAGCAGCGCGGGGACAGGGGCTGGCGACGAGCAGTACTTC. Translation gives CASSAGTGAGDEQYF.

The chain has TRBV28 and TRBJ2-3, with 7 bases lining up with TRBD2. Germline CDR1 reads MDHEN; CDR2 reads SYDVKM. The CDR3 contains 18 residues. The ends lost 5 bases at V and 0 bases at J; junction bases unmatched: 14. The CDR3 DNA reads TGTGCCAGCAGTCTACGGCTGGCTAGCGGAATCAGCACAGATACGCAGTATTTT. Encoded protein: CASSLRLASGISTDTQYF.

This clone was seen a few times. The CDR3 here is CASSLGPRTSYEQYF. Here the CDR3 DNA reads TGTGCCAGCAGCTTAGGCCCCAGGACATCCTACGAGCAGTACTTC. The chain employs TRBV7-9 and TRBJ2-7, with D tentatively TRBD1 (5 bases). CDR1 SEHNR and CDR2 FQNEAQ come from the germline V gene (reference sequence). Trimming shortened V by 1 base and J by 1 base, and 11 bases separated the two germline ends. This CDR3 is built from 15 residues.

This clone was counted only a few times. This chain joins TRBV5-6 and TRBJ2-5; TRBD2 is a possible D gene (5 bases). V shed 0 bases and J shed 1 base, with 7 bases lying between them. CDR3 size: 14 residues. The germline CDR1 and CDR2 sequences are SGHDT and YYEEEE. CDR3 nucleotides: TGTGCCAGCAGCTTGGGGACTGCCCAAGAGACCCAGTACTTC. It encodes CASSLGTAQETQYF.

This clone was observed a handful of times. The rearrangement uses TRBV19 and TRBJ2-1, with 8 bases fitting TRBD1. Germline-derived CDR1 and CDR2 are LNHDA and SQIVND (reference sequence). The ends lost 7 bases at V and 8 bases at J; junction bases unmatched: 4. This CDR3 has 12 residues. The CDR3 DNA sequence: TGTGCCAGTACGGACAGGGACGATGAGCAGTTCTTC. Amino acid sequence: CASTDRDDEQFF.

Only a few counts were recorded for this clone. The chain is built from TRBV2 and TRBJ1-1; D might be TRBD1 (5 bases). Trimming removed 0 bases from V and 6 bases from J, with 20 bases in between. Germline assignment: CDR1 SNHLY and CDR2 FYNNEI. CDR3 length equals 17 residues. The CDR3: CASSEAGGIAESSEAFF. The CDR3 DNA is TGTGCCAGCAGTGAAGCGGGGGGGATCGCAGAGTCCTCTGAAGCTTTCTTT.

The genes are TRBV29-1 and TRBJ2-7; D not resolved. CDR1 and CDR2 (germline): SQVTM, ANQGSEA. The CDR3 is 15 residues long. Trimming removed 5 bases at V and 4 bases at J, with 21 bases between. This chain's CDR3 is CSVKGETGNPYEQYF. CDR3 bases: TGCAGCGTTAAAGGTGAAACCGGTAACCCTTACGAGCAGTACTTC.